Reported below is one T cell receptor beta chain. Patients in Seattle were enrolled during active infection, then followed longitudinally. These data belong to a study of blood T cell repertoires in COVID-19. Study-level background: The United States, Italy and Spain were the sources of the acute and convalescent COVID-19 samples. The cDNA or gDNA used as material had been derived from T cells, B-cell-depleted T cells, or PBMCs.

Germline values: CDR1 MNHNY, CDR2 SVGAGI (reference sequence). V was clipped by 4 bases and J by 6 bases, with 8 bases between them. There are 12 residues in the CDR3. As originally analysed: Quantification of nucleated cells was approximated via reference gene primer amplification. TCRdb keeps only in-frame clones here, not all; method: immunoSEQ multiplex PCR. The DNA gave D and trimming, while V, J and clone size come from that table. The sample carries fewer than 250,000 clones, roughly 90% recorded once. The sequenced material came from peripheral blood. The TCR was taken from a man between 60 and 75 years old with COVID-19, enrolled during active disease. The chain carries TRBV6-6 and TRBJ2-3; D is undetermined. The CDR3: CASSSLSDTQYF. The CDR3 nucleotides read TGTGCCAGCAGTTCCCTGTCGGATACGCAGTATTTT.